This T cell receptor beta chain was profiled in a study of T-cell memory formation after mild COVID-19. Study-wide findings and caveats: Contracting CD4+ clones lay largely in CM and EM, with CD8+ ones residing in EMRA.

A note on this clonotype: Its matching antigen is unknown.

The TCR alpha and TCR beta cDNA libraries, bearing sample barcodes and UMIs, were generated by 5'RACE using constant-segment primers. TCRdb itself ran the 5' RACE reads through MiXCR, one entry per CDR3 protein. The data show about 140,000 distinct CDR3 sequences, about 14% seen once. Germline values: CDR1 MNHEY, CDR2 SMNVEV (reference sequence). This CDR3 comprises 16 residues. V was clipped by 5 bases and J by 4 bases; unmatched bases: 9. Sequenced: PBMCs or a T cell subset sorted from them (not recorded which). The TCR sequence derives from an adult woman who had mild COVID-19 (a few samples of this study predate the infection). Cell type and time point are not known. The chain is built from TRBV27 and TRBJ2-3; 10 bases are shared with TRBD2. The CDR3 nucleotides read TGTGCCAGCAGTCTGGTAGCGGGAGGACTCGCAGATACGCAGTATTTT. Translated: CASSLVAGGLADTQYF.